These 16 T cell receptor beta chains were sequenced from one sample in a study of cytomegalovirus exposure and HLA in healthy donors. Researchers ran the PCR with 60 Vbeta and 13 Jbeta primers. Assay: immunoSEQ multiplex PCR; the TCRdb copy retains only in-frame clones and omits some. The sample yields roughly 160,000 clones, more than 65% seen once. The source material was PBMCs. The receptors were gathered from a man younger than 45 in good health and CMV-seronegative.

This sequence joins TRBV2 and TRBJ2-2; possibly TRBD1 for D (6 bases). The CDR3 runs to 15 residues. The V end lost 4 bases, the J end lost 3 bases, and 12 bases lay between the germline ends. Germline V gives CDR1 SNHLY, CDR2 FYNNEI. The CDR3, as DNA: TGTGCCAGCAGTGGTGACAGGCCCTACACCGGGGAGCTGTTTTTT. It specifies CASSGDRPYTGELFF.

The chain uses TRBV6-5 and TRBJ2-5, with D uncertain. The CDR3 totals 12 residues. V lost 0 bases, J lost 7 bases, and 6 bases lay in between. Per germline, CDR1 MNHEY and CDR2 SVGAGI. Written as DNA, the CDR3 is TGTGCCAGCAGTTACTCAACCGGGACCCAGTACTTC. Encoded protein: CASSYSTGTQYF.

This chain connects TRBV11-2 to TRBJ2-7; the D gene is possibly TRBD2 (6 bases). The V end was cut by 5 bases, the J end by 2 bases, with 10 bases between. CDR3 length equals 13 residues. CDR1 and CDR2 from the germline V gene are SGHAT and FQNNGV. CDR3 loop: CASSPGGAYEQYF. CDR3 DNA: TGTGCCAGCAGCCCAGGAGGGGCCTACGAGCAGTACTTC.

This clone was recorded once. The chain carries TRBV20-1 and TRBJ1-1; perhaps TRBD1 as D (5 bases). V lost 7 bases and J 3 bases, leaving 9 bases between the germline ends. The germline gives CDR1 DFQATT, CDR2 SNEGSKA (reference sequence). This CDR3 is built from 11 residues. The CDR3: CSGEGDTEAFF. In DNA form, the CDR3 reads TGCAGTGGGGAAGGGGACACTGAAGCTTTCTTT.

This clone was found a few times. The chain recombines TRBV7-2 with TRBJ2-5; D is uncertain. The CDR3 runs 14 residues. Per the germline V gene, CDR1 is SGHTA and CDR2 is FQGNSA. The V end lost 3 bases, the J end lost 3 bases, and 11 bases lay between the germline ends. DNA of the CDR3: TGTGCCAGCAGCTTGGGCAGTGCGAAAGAGACCCAGTACTTC. Translating gives CASSLGSAKETQYF. Full variable domain (remainder filled in from reference TRBV7-2 and TRBJ2-5): GAGVSQSPSNKVTEKGKDVELRCDPISGHTALYWYRQSLGQGLEFLIYFQGNSAPDKSGLPSDRFSAERTGGSVSTLTIQRTQQEDSAVYLCASSLGSAKETQYFGPGTRLLVL.

The chain employs TRBV4-1 and TRBJ2-1, with 13 bases fitting TRBD2. The J segment lost 8 bases and the V segment lost 1 base, leaving 11 bases of the junction unmatched. Per germline, CDR1 MGHRA and CDR2 YSYEKL. The CDR3 is 18 residues long. The CDR3: CASSQARETSGGLDEQFF. In DNA form, the CDR3 reads TGCGCCAGCAGCCAAGCCCGCGAGACTAGCGGGGGGTTGGATGAGCAGTTCTTC.

The chain combines TRBV6-6 with TRBJ2-1; 7 nucleotides line up with TRBD2. This CDR3 is 15 amino acids long. Germline values: CDR1 MNHNY, CDR2 SVGAGI (reference sequence). J lost 6 bases, V lost 2 bases, and 7 bases had no gene match. DNA for the CDR3: TGTGCCAGCAGTTACGGGAGGGAGCAAACCAATGAGCAGTTCTTC. Encoded protein: CASSYGREQTNEQFF.

This chain connects TRBV29-1 to TRBJ1-2; 9 positions agree with TRBD1. The CDR3 is 14 amino acids. J gave up 6 bases and V 4 bases, and 9 bases lay outside the gene matches. CDR1 is SQVTM, CDR2 ANQGSEA, per germline. CDR3 nucleotides: TGCAGCGTTGGGGGGGACAGGGTGATGGATGGCTACACCTTC. Translating gives CSVGGDRVMDGYTF.

This chain uses TRBV18 with TRBJ2-5; 12 nucleotides line up with TRBD2. Germline V lookup: CDR1 KGHSH, CDR2 LQKENI. There are 15 residues in the CDR3. The ends lost 7 bases at V and 5 bases at J; junction bases unmatched: 8. The CDR3 nucleotides read TGTGCCAGCTTCCAGACTAGCGGGGGACGTGAGACCCAGTACTTC. It encodes CASFQTSGGRETQYF.

The J gene is TRBJ1-5, the V gene TRBV4-2; 11 bases match TRBD1. Germline loops: CDR1 LGHNA, CDR2 YNFKEQ. J was trimmed by 0 bases and V by 0 bases; bases with no gene match: 4. This CDR3 contains 18 residues. The DNA of the CDR3 is TGTGCCAGCAGCCAAGAAGGGACAGGGGGTCTTAGCAATCAGCCCCAGCATTTT. Its translation is CASSQEGTGGLSNQPQHF.

Regarding this clone: A read error may account for a junction end that differs from germline. The V call is TRBV7-7, the J call TRBJ2-5; 8 nucleotides agree with TRBD1. CDR1 SSHAT and CDR2 FNYEAQ come from the germline V gene (reference sequence). The CDR3 is made up of 16 amino acids. CDR3 in DNA: TGTGCTAGCAGCTTATTGGGGCAGGGGGCAGGGGAGACCCAGTACTTC. Translated, it gives CASSLLGQGAGETQYF.

The V call is TRBV7-9, the J call TRBJ2-7, with 11 bases fitting TRBD2. The trim removed 6 bases at V and 3 bases at J, leaving 1 base unmatched. Per the germline V gene, CDR1 is SEHNR and CDR2 is FQNEAQ (reference sequence). The CDR3 contains 13 residues. The DNA of the CDR3 is TGTGCCAGCAGTACTAGCGGGAGCTACGAGCAGTACTTC. This gives the protein CASSTSGSYEQYF.

The chain joins TRBV5-1 to TRBJ1-2; no reliable D call. Deletions cut 0 bases from V and 5 bases from J, with 11 bases between. The germline gives CDR1 SGHRS, CDR2 YFSETQ. The CDR3 length is 14 residues. The CDR3 sequence: CASSLGAEQYGYTF. Here the CDR3 DNA reads TGCGCCAGCAGCTTGGGGGCAGAGCAATATGGCTACACCTTC.

Only a few counts were recorded for this clone. The chain employs TRBV21-1 and TRBJ2-3; TRBD1 was called by the table and not checked on the DNA. TRBV21-1 is assigned pseudogene status. The CDR3 has 15 residues. For the CDR3, the DNA is TGTGCCAGCAGCAACGGGACAGGTAGCACAGATACGCAGTATTTT. Translating it yields CASSNGTGSTDTQYF.

The V and J genes are TRBV28 and TRBJ1-1; no reliable D call. The ends were cut back, 1 base at V and 1 base at J, with 4 bases in the middle. Per germline, CDR1 MDHEN and CDR2 SYDVKM. The CDR3 has 13 amino acids. This CDR3 reads CASSLSWNTEAFF. The CDR3 nucleotides are TGTGCCAGCAGTTTATCCTGGAACACTGAAGCTTTCTTT.

This clone was counted between two and nine times. The rearrangement uses TRBV19 and TRBJ1-4, with no clear D. The V end lost 5 bases, the J end lost 0 bases, and 10 bases lay between the germline ends. Looked up from germline, CDR1 is LNHDA and CDR2 is SQIVND (reference sequence). The CDR3 spans 15 residues. The CDR3 protein is CASSPGMTTNEKLFF. DNA for the CDR3: TGTGCCAGTAGTCCAGGAATGACAACTAATGAAAAACTGTTTTTT.